Each of the 32 T cell receptor beta chains below was sequenced from the same sample in a study of T cell repertoires and HLA-DP antigens. No antigen has been identified for these receptors. The method was immunoSEQ multiplex PCR; TCRdb's version includes in-frame clones alone and lacks a portion of them. The repertoire has 85,000 to 90,000 clones, approximately 89% of them found once; the top ten carry 1.7%. The source material was CD4+ T cells from PBMCs. The receptors come from a man in his fifties or sixties in good health and CMV-seronegative.

The chain combines TRBV29-1 with TRBJ1-1; D is undetermined. The V end was cut by 4 bases, the J end by 0 bases, with 9 bases between. The CDR3 extends over 13 amino acids. CDR1 is SQVTM, CDR2 ANQGSEA, per germline. The CDR3 region has the DNA TGCAGCGTTGTTACAGCAATGAACACTGAAGCTTTCTTT. It codes for CSVVTAMNTEAFF.

This sequence joins TRBV18 and TRBJ2-7, with 7 nucleotides matching TRBD1. Germline V CDR1 and CDR2: KGHSH, LQKENI. This CDR3 is 14 amino acids long. V shed 6 bases and J 3 bases; nucleotides not matched to a gene: 8. The CDR3 sequence: CASSPRDRDYEQYF. DNA of the CDR3: TGTGCCAGCTCTCCCCGAGACAGGGACTACGAGCAGTACTTC.

The V gene is TRBV2, the J gene TRBJ2-1, with D possibly matching TRBD1 (6 bases). The CDR3 spans 15 residues. Germline values: CDR1 SNHLY, CDR2 FYNNEI. V lost 2 bases and J lost 0, with 8 bases in between. Written as DNA, the CDR3 is TGTGCCAGCAGTGAAAGGGGGAGCTCCTACAATGAGCAGTTCTTC. Protein: CASSERGSSYNEQFF.

The chain combines TRBV5-1 with TRBJ2-3; 14 bases map to TRBD2. The CDR3 has 16 amino acids. CDR1 and CDR2 (germline): SGHRS, YFSETQ. Trimming removed 0 bases from V and 7 bases from J; junction bases left unmatched: 4. DNA of the CDR3: TGCGCCAGCAGCTTGGCCCGGACTAGCGGGGGGAATACGCAGTATTTT. This translates into CASSLARTSGGNTQYF.

This chain joins TRBV6-6 and TRBJ2-1; D uncertain. The CDR3 runs to 11 residues. The V and J ends lost 6 bases and 7 bases respectively, with 7 bases between them. Per the germline V gene, CDR1 is MNHNY and CDR2 is SVGAGI (reference sequence). This chain's CDR3 is CASRDRNEQFF. DNA of the CDR3: TGTGCCAGCAGGGATAGAAATGAGCAGTTCTTC.

The genes are TRBV6-1 and TRBJ1-5, with 7 bases identical to TRBD1. The length of the CDR3 is 15 residues. J gave up 0 bases and V 8 bases, and 7 bases lay outside the gene matches. Germline V CDR1 and CDR2: MNHNS, SASEGT. CDR3 nucleotide sequence: TGTGCCAGCGGACCGGGGACAGTTAGCAATCAGCCCCAGCATTTT. It translates to CASGPGTVSNQPQHF.

V is TRBV19 and J is TRBJ1-1; D remains ambiguous. V gave up 4 bases and J gave up 5 bases, with 17 bases separating them. The CDR3 totals 15 residues. The germline CDR1 and CDR2 sequences are LNHDA and SQIVND (reference sequence). CDR3 amino acids: CASSTLRTSSTEAFF. Written as DNA, the CDR3 is TGTGCCAGTAGTACGCTCAGGACTTCCTCAACTGAAGCTTTCTTT.

The chain uses TRBV9 and TRBJ1-5, with D tentatively TRBD1 (6 bases). V shed 2 bases and J shed 12 bases, with 18 bases lying between them. From germline, CDR1 is SGDLS and CDR2 YYNGEE. CDR3 length equals 14 residues. CDR3 in DNA: TGTGCCAGCAGCGTGGGACACACCTCCCCGGACCAGCATTTT. It specifies CASSVGHTSPDQHF.

The chain links TRBV7-8 to TRBJ2-7; D remains unclear. The CDR3 is 16 residues long. Germline assignment: CDR1 SGHVS and CDR2 FQNEAQ. V was clipped by 1 base and J by 0 bases, with 13 bases between them. CDR3: CASSLVPSLSSYEQYF. The CDR3 DNA reads as TGTGCCAGCAGCTTAGTTCCGTCTCTTAGCTCCTACGAGCAGTACTTC.

Written as DNA, the CDR3 is TGTGCCAGCAGCCCCTGGACTAGCGGGGGGAATGTAGGGACCCAGTACTTC. It is translated as CASSPWTSGGNVGTQYF. This chain joins TRBV5-5 and TRBJ2-5; TRBD2 agrees at 14 bases. Germline CDR1 SGHKS, CDR2 YYEKEE (reference sequence). CDR3 size: 17 residues. V trimming: 4 bases; J trimming: 7 bases; junction bases outside the gene matches: 12.

This chain uses TRBV28 with TRBJ2-5, with TRBD1 matching 8 bases. The V and J ends lost 8 bases and 1 base, in that order; junction bases with no gene match: 6. In germline, CDR1 is MDHEN, CDR2 SYDVKM. This CDR3 comprises 14 residues. The CDR3 sequence: CASYKQGVQETQYF. CDR3 DNA sequence: TGTGCCAGCTATAAACAGGGGGTCCAAGAGACCCAGTACTTC.

This clone appeared many times. This sequence joins TRBV11-2 and TRBJ2-7; 7 positions agree with TRBD1. CDR1 and CDR2 (germline): SGHAT, FQNNGV. This CDR3 spans 16 amino acids. The junction had 9 bases not matched to a gene; V was cut back by 4 bases and J by 0 bases. The CDR3 DNA reads TGTGCCAGCAGCTGGCCGGGACAGCCTCCCTCCTACGAGCAGTACTTC. Its protein product is CASSWPGQPPSYEQYF.

The genes are TRBV4-3 and TRBJ2-7, with TRBD2 matching 9 bases. The CDR3 consists of 19 residues. CDR1 and CDR2 from the germline V gene are LGHNA and YSLEER. The V gene end was trimmed by 0 bases and the J gene end by 0 bases; junction bases not matched to a gene: 12. Here the CDR3 reads CASSQETAAGLATSYEQYF. The CDR3 nucleotides are TGCGCCAGCAGCCAAGAAACTGCTGCGGGACTAGCCACCTCCTACGAGCAGTACTTC.

The chain uses TRBV6-1 and TRBJ1-5, with no clear D. Germline V gene sequence: CDR1 MNHNS, CDR2 SASEGT. V was clipped by 1 base and J by 2 bases, with 9 bases between them. CDR3 length: 15 residues. The CDR3 reads CASSEGSGGNQPQHF. DNA for the CDR3: TGTGCCAGCAGTGAAGGGTCTGGGGGCAATCAGCCCCAGCATTTT.

The rearrangement joins TRBV18 to TRBJ2-3; 7 bases fit TRBD1. The V gene's germline CDR1 is KGHSH and CDR2 LQKENI. This CDR3 is 15 amino acids long. V trimming: 3 bases; J trimming: 4 bases; junction bases outside the gene matches: 7. This chain's CDR3 is CASSPGTVSADTQYF. The CDR3 DNA follows: TGTGCCAGCTCACCCGGGACAGTAAGTGCAGATACGCAGTATTTT.

The CDR3: CASSQGRNQPQHF. The CDR3 DNA reads TGTGCCAGCAGTCAAGGTCGCAATCAGCCCCAGCATTTT. The chain recombines TRBV28 with TRBJ1-5; no clear D. Trimming took 5 bases from V and 2 from J, leaving 7 bases between them. Germline CDR1 reads MDHEN; CDR2 reads SYDVKM. The CDR3 is 13 residues long.

The J gene is TRBJ1-6, the V gene TRBV9; 8 bases agree with TRBD1. The CDR3 length is 16 residues. Per the germline V gene, CDR1 is SGDLS and CDR2 is YYNGEE. V gave up 4 bases and J gave up 8 bases; unmatched junction bases: 11. CDR3 coding DNA: TGTGCCAGCAGCTACAGGGGGGGGTCTCAGTATTCACCCCTCCACTTT. The encoded protein is CASSYRGGSQYSPLHF.

This chain links TRBV6-5 with TRBJ2-7; D may be TRBD1 (6 bases). V lost 10 bases and J lost 3, with 16 bases in between. This CDR3 is built from 13 residues. Germline V CDR1 and CDR2: MNHEY, SVGAGI. The CDR3 sequence is CAISGTNLYEQYF. As DNA, the CDR3 is TGTGCCATCTCCGGGACAAACCTCTACGAGCAGTACTTC.

The genes are TRBV18 and TRBJ2-7, with D unresolved. CDR3 length: 13 amino acids. V shed 3 bases and J shed 3 bases, with 9 bases lying between them. Germline V lookup: CDR1 KGHSH, CDR2 LQKENI. CDR3 DNA sequence: TGTGCCAGCTCACCTGGTAGAGGCTACGAGCAGTACTTC. Protein product: CASSPGRGYEQYF.

This rearrangement joins TRBV5-1 to TRBJ1-3, with D hard to call. V lost 4 bases, J lost 4 bases, and 12 bases lay in between. Per the germline V gene, CDR1 is SGHRS and CDR2 is YFSETQ. The CDR3 has 14 residues. CDR3 residues: CASSHTGRGNTIYF. CDR3 nucleotides: TGCGCCAGCAGCCATACCGGAAGGGGAAACACCATATATTTT.

V is TRBV7-8 and J is TRBJ1-4, with D maybe TRBD1 (5 bases). Germline V gives CDR1 SGHVS, CDR2 FQNEAQ. V lost 1 base and J 5 bases, leaving 23 bases between the germline ends. The CDR3 extends over 19 amino acids. The CDR3 sequence: CASSLEKSKGLSENEKLFF. In nucleotides, the CDR3 is TGTGCCAGCAGCTTAGAAAAGAGTAAGGGACTCTCCGAAAATGAAAAACTGTTTTTT.

The CDR3 reads CASSKGWQEETQYF. CDR3 nucleotides: TGTGCCAGTAGTAAAGGGTGGCAGGAAGAGACCCAGTACTTC. The rearrangement links TRBV19 to TRBJ2-5; D unclear. The germline V gene encodes CDR1 LNHDA and CDR2 SQIVND (reference sequence). Trimming removed 4 bases from V and 3 bases from J, with 12 bases in between. CDR3 length equals 14 residues. Based on the CDR3 plus reference TRBV19 and TRBJ2-5, the full variable domain is DGGITQSPKYLFRKEGQNVTLSCEQNLNHDAMYWYRQDPGQGLRLIYYSQIVNDFQKGDIAEGYSVSREKKESFPLTVTSAQKNPTAFYLCASSKGWQEETQYFGPGTRLLVL.

J is TRBJ2-1 and V is TRBV5-1; 7 bases align to TRBD2. CDR3 length: 14 residues. Germline CDR1 and CDR2: SGHRS and YFSETQ. The J segment lost 5 bases and the V segment lost 4 bases, leaving 6 bases of the junction unmatched. In DNA form, the CDR3 reads TGCGCCAGCAGCCAAGCCGGGACTAACAATGAGCAGTTCTTC. This encodes CASSQAGTNNEQFF. Full variable domain (missing parts from reference TRBV5-1 and TRBJ2-1): KAGVTQTPRYLIKTRGQQVTLSCSPISGHRSVSWYQQTPGQGLQFLFEYFSETQRNKGNFPGRFSGRQFSNSRSEMNVSTLELGDSALYLCASSQAGTNNEQFFGPGTRLTVL.

This chain joins TRBV7-9 and TRBJ2-1; D not resolved. The CDR3 extends over 15 amino acids. Trimming removed 1 base at V and 6 bases at J, with 13 bases between. CDR1 and CDR2 from the germline V gene are SEHNR and FQNEAQ (reference sequence). CDR3 loop: CASSLGVGSGNEQFF. The CDR3 DNA sequence: TGTGCCAGCAGCTTAGGGGTAGGGTCAGGCAATGAGCAGTTCTTC. Together with reference TRBV7-9 and TRBJ2-1, the CDR3 gives the full variable domain: DTGVSQNPRHKITKRGQNVTFRCDPISEHNRLYWYRQTLGQGPEFLTYFQNEAQLEKSRLLSDRFSAERPKGSFSTLEIQRTEQGDSAMYLCASSLGVGSGNEQFFGPGTRLTVL.

The gene calls are TRBV18 and TRBJ2-6, with TRBD2 as a possible D gene (5 bases). Trimming took off 4 bases at V and 4 bases at J, with 14 bases between the two ends. Germline CDR1 is KGHSH and CDR2 is LQKENI. This CDR3 region has 16 residues. CDR3 loop: CASSHLDSLGANVLTF. CDR3 nucleotide sequence: TGTGCCAGCTCACACTTGGACTCCCTAGGGGCCAACGTCCTGACTTTC.

CDR3 in DNA: TGTGCCAGCAGCATGGTACAGGCCAAAAACATTCAGTACTTC. Protein sequence: CASSMVQAKNIQYF. This chain uses TRBV11-2 with TRBJ2-4; D not certain. V was shortened by 5 bases and J by 1 base, with 9 bases between the two germline ends. This CDR3 has 14 residues. Germline V gene lookup returns CDR1 SGHAT and CDR2 FQNNGV.

This sequence joins TRBV28 and TRBJ2-5; D is ambiguous. Germline CDR1 and CDR2: MDHEN and SYDVKM. The CDR3 length is 12 residues. V lost 2 bases to trimming and J lost 5 bases, with 6 bases between them. The CDR3 DNA follows: TGTGCCAGCAGTTTACGAAGGGAGACCCAGTACTTC. This encodes CASSLRRETQYF.

The genes are TRBV7-2 and TRBJ2-5, with 16 bases identical to TRBD2. V lost 0 bases and J lost 5; bases outside the gene matches: 3. Germline-derived CDR1 and CDR2 are SGHTA and FQGNSA. This CDR3 has 17 residues. This chain's CDR3 is CASSLAGTSGGAETQYF. As DNA, the CDR3 is TGTGCCAGCAGCTTAGCAGGGACTAGCGGGGGGGCGGAGACCCAGTACTTC. The full variable domain, rest sourced from reference TRBV7-2 and TRBJ2-5, is GAGVSQSPSNKVTEKGKDVELRCDPISGHTALYWYRQSLGQGLEFLIYFQGNSAPDKSGLPSDRFSAERTGGSVSTLTIQRTQQEDSAVYLCASSLAGTSGGAETQYFGPGTRLLVL.

The chain carries TRBV7-2 and TRBJ2-1, with 14 bases fitting TRBD2. The CDR3 extends over 17 amino acids. CDR1 is SGHTA and CDR2 is FQGNSA in the germline V gene. V was pared by 5 bases and J by 7 bases, with 10 bases of the junction left unmatched. The CDR3 region has the DNA TGTGCCAGCAGCCTATACCCGGGACTAGCGGGAGTGAATGAGCAGTTCTTC. Translated: CASSLYPGLAGVNEQFF.

This clone was detected a few times. The chain carries TRBV27 and TRBJ1-1; perhaps TRBD1 as D (5 bases). This CDR3 has 13 amino acids. Trimming took off 1 base at V and 7 bases at J, with 10 bases between the two ends. The V gene's germline CDR1 is MNHEY and CDR2 SMNVEV (reference sequence). CDR3 nucleotide sequence: TGTGCCAGCAGTTTATGGGTGGGGGTTGAAGCTTTCTTT. Its protein is CASSLWVGVEAFF.

The chain has TRBV7-2 and TRBJ2-1; 13 bases are a match to TRBD2. V dropped 2 bases and J dropped 8; count of bases not matched to a gene: 9. Germline V gives CDR1 SGHTA, CDR2 FQGNSA. The CDR3 runs 17 residues. CDR3 amino acids: CASSLFSGTSGTHEQFF. The CDR3 DNA follows: TGTGCCAGCAGCTTATTCTCCGGGACTAGCGGGACCCATGAGCAGTTCTTC.

The chain has TRBV18 and TRBJ1-1, with D hard to call. The CDR3 spans 15 residues. The germline V and J ends were trimmed by 2 bases and 3 bases, with 13 bases remaining between them. The V gene's germline CDR1 is KGHSH and CDR2 LQKENI. CDR3: CASSPFGQRDTEAFF. The CDR3 DNA follows: TGTGCCAGCTCACCATTTGGGCAGCGGGACACTGAAGCTTTCTTT.